The sequence of this T cell receptor (beta chain) was determined in a study of blood T cell repertoires in COVID-19. Study overall: The study drew acute and convalescent COVID-19 samples from the United States, Italy and Spain. Nucleic acid was either cDNA or gDNA, and it came from T cells, B-cell-depleted T cells, or PBMCs.

This clone was seen just once. Study processing details: The authors estimated nucleated cell counts from reference gene primer amplification. The method was immunoSEQ multiplex PCR; TCRdb's version includes in-frame clones alone and lacks a portion of them. That table gives V, J and clone size, and the DNA gave D and trimming. The data hold 120,000 to 150,000 clones, with around 77% observed a single time. The CDR3 spans 18 residues. The germline V gene encodes CDR1 MNHEY and CDR2 SMNVEV (reference sequence). The ends lost 2 bases at V and 2 bases at J; junction bases unmatched: 9. This clonotype was obtained from a man aged 50 to 60 with active or convalescent COVID-19. This chain joins TRBV27 and TRBJ2-1; TRBD2 agrees at 10 bases. The sample taken for sequencing was peripheral blood. DNA for the CDR3: TGTGCCAGCAGTTTAGTCGTGTCTAGCGGGAGTCCCTACAATGAGCAGTTCTTC. Translated: CASSLVVSSGSPYNEQFF.